A selection of T cell receptor beta chains follows, all from one sample in a study of blood T cell repertoires in COVID-19. This table comes from immunoSEQ multiplex PCR, and its TCRdb copy is limited to in-frame clones, with some not included. Of approximately 65,000 clones in the sample, more than 65% were seen once. The material sequenced was peripheral blood. The origin of the receptors is a woman aged 80 or older with active or convalescent COVID-19. The CDR3 runs from the conserved cysteine through the conserved F or W. Each record gives: D gene, V gene, J gene, clone size, CDR3 protein, CDR3 DNA. The D gene is left open where the match is weak. Expanded clones get a size class; other rows say once, few or many, or leave the size out.

D: TRBD1
V: TRBV7-3
J: TRBJ2-3
size: few
CDR3: CASSLGTAQDQDTQYF
DNA: TGTGCCAGCAGCCTTGGGACAGCACAGGACCAAGATACGCAGTATTTT

D: -
V: TRBV11-3
J: TRBJ1-1
size: once
CDR3: CASSLTGEAFF
DNA: TGTGCCAGCAGCTTAACTGGTGAAGCTTTCTTT

D: -
V: TRBV9
J: TRBJ1-3
size: few
CDR3: CASSVVGGVGNTIYF
DNA: TGTGCCAGCAGCGTAGTAGGAGGGGTAGGAAACACCATATATTTT

D: -
V: TRBV6-5
J: TRBJ1-6
size: few
CDR3: CASTGSYNSPLHF
DNA: TGTGCCAGTACAGGTTCCTATAATTCACCCCTCCACTTT

D: -
V: TRBV5-5
J: TRBJ1-4
size: once
CDR3: CASSTGTPLSELFF
DNA: TGTGCCAGCAGCACCGGGACACCGTTGTCGGAACTGTTTTTT

D: -
V: TRBV5-1
J: TRBJ2-6
size: -
CDR3: CASSAYSGANVLTF
DNA: TGCGCCAGCAGCGCCTACTCTGGGGCCAACGTCCTGACTTTC

D: TRBD1
V: TRBV7-9
J: TRBJ1-1
size: -
CDR3: CASSPWTGRVLTEAFF
DNA: TGTGCCAGCAGCCCTTGGACAGGGCGAGTGCTCACTGAAGCTTTCTTT

D: -
V: TRBV6-5
J: TRBJ1-2
size: -
CDR3: CASRKRAADYGYTF
DNA: TGTGCCAGCAGGAAACGCGCCGCCGACTATGGCTACACCTTC

D: -
V: TRBV2
J: TRBJ1-1
size: few
CDR3: CASSKQGNTEAFF
DNA: TGTGCCAGCAGTAAACAGGGAAACACTGAAGCTTTCTTT

D: -
V: TRBV7-9
J: TRBJ1-1
size: few
CDR3: CASSLISGRATEAFF
DNA: TGTGCCAGCAGCTTAATTTCGGGCAGGGCTACTGAAGCTTTCTTT

D: TRBD1
V: TRBV18
J: TRBJ2-7
size: few
CDR3: CASSPGQGPSYEQYF
DNA: TGTGCCAGCTCACCAGGACAGGGGCCTTCCTACGAGCAGTACTTC

D: TRBD1
V: TRBV5-1
J: TRBJ1-5
size: -
CDR3: CASSLATGGISNQPQHF
DNA: TGCGCCAGCAGCTTGGCGACAGGGGGGATAAGCAATCAGCCCCAGCATTTT

D: -
V: TRBV27
J: TRBJ1-2
size: -
CDR3: CASSLSGPRSNYGYTF
DNA: TGTGCCAGCAGTTTGTCCGGCCCTAGATCTAACTATGGCTACACCTTC

D: -
V: TRBV19
J: TRBJ1-6
size: -
CDR3: CASRQGRDSPLHF
DNA: TGTGCCAGTCGCCAGGGGAGGGATTCACCCCTCCACTTT

D: -
V: TRBV19
J: TRBJ1-1
size: -
CDR3: CASYGVNTEAFF
DNA: TGTGCCAGTTATGGAGTGAACACTGAAGCTTTCTTT

D: -
V: TRBV5-6
J: TRBJ1-1
size: many
CDR3: CASSRYQGSTEAFF
DNA: TGTGCCAGCAGCAGATACCAGGGTTCCACTGAAGCTTTCTTT

D: -
V: TRBV18
J: TRBJ1-6
size: -
CDR3: CASSLQSLDSPLHF
DNA: TGTGCCAGCTCACTACAGAGCCTTGATTCACCCCTCCACTTT

D: TRBD1
V: TRBV6-1
J: TRBJ1-6
size: -
CDR3: CASSVPGTGYNSPLHF
DNA: TGTGCCAGCAGTGTCCCCGGGACAGGGTATAATTCACCCCTCCACTTT

D: -
V: TRBV11-3
J: TRBJ1-1
size: -
CDR3: CARRRSRNTEAFF
DNA: TGTGCCAGGCGCCGTTCAAGGAACACTGAAGCTTTCTTT

D: TRBD2
V: TRBV7-8
J: TRBJ2-7
size: few
CDR3: CASSASAGVTYEQYF
DNA: TGTGCCAGCAGCGCCTCAGCGGGGGTAACCTACGAGCAGTACTTC

D: TRBD1
V: TRBV7-9
J: TRBJ1-2
size: few
CDR3: CASSPGTGLHGYTF
DNA: TGTGCCAGCAGCCCCGGGACAGGGTTACACGGCTACACCTTC

D: TRBD2
V: TRBV3-1/TRBV3-2
J: TRBJ2-7
size: -
CDR3: CASSHSTSGGASYEQYF
DNA: TGTGCCAGCAGCCATAGCACTAGCGGGGGGGCCTCCTACGAGCAGTACTTC

D: TRBD1
V: TRBV5-6
J: TRBJ1-2
size: -
CDR3: CASILRGQGHGYTF
DNA: TGTGCCAGCATCCTGAGGGGACAGGGACATGGCTACACCTTC

D: -
V: TRBV5-1
J: TRBJ1-1
size: once
CDR3: CASSRDRPNTEAFF
DNA: TGCGCCAGCAGCCGAGACAGGCCGAACACTGAAGCTTTCTTT

D: TRBD1
V: TRBV5-1
J: TRBJ1-1
size: -
CDR3: CASSLTRTGVTEAFF
DNA: TGCGCCAGCAGCTTGACCAGGACAGGGGTGACTGAAGCTTTCTTT

D: -
V: TRBV20-1
J: TRBJ2-1
size: once
CDR3: CSASAVGPYNEQFF
DNA: TGCAGTGCTAGTGCTGTCGGTCCCTACAATGAGCAGTTCTTC

D: TRBD2
V: TRBV7-3
J: TRBJ2-2
size: -
CDR3: CASSLTGLAGLTGELFF
DNA: TGTGCCAGCAGCCTAACGGGACTAGCGGGACTCACCGGGGAGCTGTTTTTT

D: -
V: TRBV5-5
J: TRBJ1-5
size: -
CDR3: CASSPEQGRWQPQHF
DNA: TGTGCCAGCAGCCCCGAACAGGGAAGGTGGCAGCCCCAGCATTTT

D: -
V: TRBV7-2
J: TRBJ2-7
size: few
CDR3: CASSSAIYSYEQYF
DNA: TGTGCCAGCAGCTCTGCGATCTACTCCTACGAGCAGTACTTC

D: -
V: TRBV7-7
J: TRBJ1-4
size: -
CDR3: CASSRGGASNEKLFF
DNA: TGTGCTAGCAGCCGTGGGGGGGCCTCTAATGAAAAACTGTTTTTT

D: -
V: TRBV16
J: TRBJ1-4
size: -
CDR3: CASSQSGGGKLFF
DNA: TGTGCCAGCAGCCAATCTGGCGGGGGAAAACTGTTTTTT

D: -
V: TRBV5-1
J: TRBJ1-1
size: -
CDR3: CASSWEGGGEAFF
DNA: TGCGCCAGCAGCTGGGAGGGGGGAGGTGAAGCTTTCTTT

D: TRBD1
V: TRBV11-3
J: TRBJ1-1
size: -
CDR3: CASSSGGQVTEAFF
DNA: TGTGCCAGCAGCTCTGGGGGACAGGTCACTGAAGCTTTCTTT

D: -
V: TRBV6-6
J: TRBJ1-1
size: -
CDR3: CASSLAGRGLQNTEAFF
DNA: TGTGCCAGCAGTCTAGCGGGCAGGGGCCTCCAGAACACTGAAGCTTTCTTT

D: TRBD2
V: TRBV7-9
J: TRBJ2-3
size: -
CDR3: CASSLASGGGASDTQYF
DNA: TGTGCCAGCAGCTTAGCCTCCGGCGGGGGGGCGTCAGATACGCAGTATTTT

D: -
V: TRBV18
J: TRBJ1-4
size: -
CDR3: CASSHRDNEKLFF
DNA: TGTGCCAGCTCGCACAGGGATAATGAAAAACTGTTTTTT

D: TRBD2
V: TRBV5-1
J: TRBJ2-3
size: -
CDR3: CASSFEAGGARDTQYF
DNA: TGCGCCAGCAGCTTCGAAGCGGGGGGGGCCCGTGATACGCAGTATTTT